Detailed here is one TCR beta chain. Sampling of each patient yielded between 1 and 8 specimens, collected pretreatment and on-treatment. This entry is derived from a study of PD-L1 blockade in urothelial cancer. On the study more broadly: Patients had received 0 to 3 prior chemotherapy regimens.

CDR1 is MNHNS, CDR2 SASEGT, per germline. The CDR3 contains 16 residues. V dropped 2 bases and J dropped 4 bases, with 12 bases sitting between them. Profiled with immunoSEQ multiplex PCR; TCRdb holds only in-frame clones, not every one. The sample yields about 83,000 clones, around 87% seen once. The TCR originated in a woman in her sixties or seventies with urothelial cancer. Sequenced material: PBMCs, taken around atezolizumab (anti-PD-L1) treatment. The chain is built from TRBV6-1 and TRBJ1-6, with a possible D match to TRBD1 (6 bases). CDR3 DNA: TGTGCCAGCAGTGAATTTTTGCAGGGGTATAATTCACCCCTCCACTTT. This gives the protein CASSEFLQGYNSPLHF.